This T cell receptor beta chain was found in a study of post-analysis software for immune sequencing data. Study-wide findings and caveats: Multiple sclerosis patients showed significantly lower normalized Chao1 diversity than controls did. In patients, TRBV5-6, TRBV5-1 and TRBV20-1 belonged to roughly 5 TRBV segments found more frequently than in controls.

The library was made from cDNA and included unique molecular identifiers. TCRdb called the PCR reads again in MiXCR, with one record for every CDR3 protein. The sample holds roughly 540,000 distinct CDR3 sequences, around a third seen once. From germline, CDR1 is MGHDK and CDR2 SYGVNS. J lost 10 bases, V lost 2 bases, and 10 bases had no gene match. The CDR3 is 16 residues long. Comments on this clonotype: The antigen is unknown.

The chain links TRBV25-1 to TRBJ1-4, with TRBD1 matching over 10 bases. Sequencing was carried out using blood. The receptor's source is a girl aged 2 to 17 with multiple sclerosis. CDR3 amino acids: CASSELHGTGVGKLFF. CDR3 DNA: TGTGCCAGCAGTGAACTCCACGGGACAGGGGTCGGAAAACTGTTTTTT.